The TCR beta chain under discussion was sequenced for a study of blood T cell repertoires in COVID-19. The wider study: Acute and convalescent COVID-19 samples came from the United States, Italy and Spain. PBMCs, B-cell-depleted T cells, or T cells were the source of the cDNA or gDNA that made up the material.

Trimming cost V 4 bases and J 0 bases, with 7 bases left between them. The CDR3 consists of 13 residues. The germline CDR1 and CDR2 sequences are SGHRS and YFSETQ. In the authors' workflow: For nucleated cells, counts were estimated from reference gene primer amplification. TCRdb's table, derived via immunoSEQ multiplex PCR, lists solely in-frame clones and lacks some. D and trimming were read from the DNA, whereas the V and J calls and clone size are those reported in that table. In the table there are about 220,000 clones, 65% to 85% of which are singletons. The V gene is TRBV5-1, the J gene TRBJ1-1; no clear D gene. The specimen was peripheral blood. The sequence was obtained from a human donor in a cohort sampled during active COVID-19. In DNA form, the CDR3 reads TGCGCCAGCAGCGTAAATATGAACACTGAAGCTTTCTTT. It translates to CASSVNMNTEAFF.